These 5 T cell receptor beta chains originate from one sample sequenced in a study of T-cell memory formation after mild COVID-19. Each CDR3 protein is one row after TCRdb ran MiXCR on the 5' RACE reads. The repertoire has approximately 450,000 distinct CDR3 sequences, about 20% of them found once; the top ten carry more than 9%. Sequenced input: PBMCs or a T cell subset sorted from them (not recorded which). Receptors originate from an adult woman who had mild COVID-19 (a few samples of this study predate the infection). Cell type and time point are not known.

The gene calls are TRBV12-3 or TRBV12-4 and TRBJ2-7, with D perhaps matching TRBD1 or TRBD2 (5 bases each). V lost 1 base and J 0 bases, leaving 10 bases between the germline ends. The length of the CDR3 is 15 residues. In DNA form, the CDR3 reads TGTGCCAGCAGTTTAGTAAACGGGACCTCCTACGAGCAGTACTTC. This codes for CASSLVNGTSYEQYF.

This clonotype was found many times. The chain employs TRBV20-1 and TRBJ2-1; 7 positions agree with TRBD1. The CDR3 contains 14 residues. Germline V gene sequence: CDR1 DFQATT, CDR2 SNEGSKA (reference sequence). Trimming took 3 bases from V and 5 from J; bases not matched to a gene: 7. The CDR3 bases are TGCAGTGCTAGTCTGGGACAGACAGACAATGAGCAGTTCTTC. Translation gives CSASLGQTDNEQFF.

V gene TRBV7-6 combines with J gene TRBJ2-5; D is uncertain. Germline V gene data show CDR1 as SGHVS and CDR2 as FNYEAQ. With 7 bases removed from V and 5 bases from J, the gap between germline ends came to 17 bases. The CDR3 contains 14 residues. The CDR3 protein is CASNPGEERETQYF. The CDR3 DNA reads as TGTGCCAGCAACCCCGGCGAGGAGCGCGAGACCCAGTACTTC.

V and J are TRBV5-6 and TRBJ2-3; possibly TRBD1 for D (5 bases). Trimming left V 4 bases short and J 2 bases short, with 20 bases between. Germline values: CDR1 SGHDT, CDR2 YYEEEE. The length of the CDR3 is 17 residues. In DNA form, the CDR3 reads TGTGCCAGCAGCCTAAACTGGGGCCCAAGAAACACAGATACGCAGTATTTT. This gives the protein CASSLNWGPRNTDTQYF.

DNA of the CDR3: TGTGCCAGCAGCTCAGCGGGAGGGGCAGATACGCAGTATTTT. Protein sequence: CASSSAGGADTQYF. The V gene is TRBV7-6, the J gene TRBJ2-3; 10 bases agree with TRBD2. The ends lost 4 bases at V and 4 bases at J; junction bases unmatched: 2. The germline gives CDR1 SGHVS, CDR2 FNYEAQ. This CDR3 comprises 14 residues.